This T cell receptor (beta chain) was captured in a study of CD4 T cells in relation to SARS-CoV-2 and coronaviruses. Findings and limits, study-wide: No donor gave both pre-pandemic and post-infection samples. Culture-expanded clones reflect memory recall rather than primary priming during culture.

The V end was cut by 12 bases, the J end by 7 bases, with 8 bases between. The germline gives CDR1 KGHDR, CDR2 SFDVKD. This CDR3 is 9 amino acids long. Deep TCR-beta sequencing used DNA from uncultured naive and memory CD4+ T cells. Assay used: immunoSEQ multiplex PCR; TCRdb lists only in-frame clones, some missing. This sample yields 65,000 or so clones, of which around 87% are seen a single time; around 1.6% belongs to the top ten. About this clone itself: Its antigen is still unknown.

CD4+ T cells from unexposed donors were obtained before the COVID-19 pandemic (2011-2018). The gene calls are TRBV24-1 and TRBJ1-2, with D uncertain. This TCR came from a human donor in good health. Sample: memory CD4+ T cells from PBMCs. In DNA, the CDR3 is TGTGCCCCGACCACTGGCTACACCTTC. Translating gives CAPTTGYTF.